The rows below give T cell receptor beta chains drawn from one sample of a study of OX40 agonist ivuxolimab in advanced cancers. This table comes from immunoSEQ multiplex PCR, and its TCRdb copy is limited to in-frame clones, with some not included. Of tens of thousands of clones in the sample, about 88% were seen once. The material sequenced was CD4+ or CD8+ T cells sorted from blood, taken in a trial of the OX40 agonist ivuxolimab. Receptors originate from an adult with an advanced solid tumor such as melanoma, head and neck, liver or kidney cancer. Each CDR3 is given with its conserved first and last residue. The order of the fields is clone size, J gene, V gene, D gene, CDR3 protein, CDR3 DNA. The D gene is left open where the match is weak. The size of a clone is reported for some rows only, either as once, few or many, or as a class for expanded clones.

clone_size: few; j_call: TRBJ1-5; v_call: TRBV7-8; d_call: -; cdr3_aa: CASSESTANQPQHF; cdr3_nt: TGTGCCAGCAGCGAATCGACGGCGAATCAGCCCCAGCATTTT
clone_size: many; j_call: TRBJ2-1; v_call: TRBV10-1; d_call: -; cdr3_aa: CASRTVKGEQFF; cdr3_nt: TGCGCCAGCAGGACGGTAAAGGGTGAGCAGTTCTTC
clone_size: few; j_call: TRBJ2-7; v_call: TRBV9; d_call: -; cdr3_aa: CASSVVGSSYEQYF; cdr3_nt: TGTGCCAGCAGCGTAGTTGGCAGCTCCTACGAGCAGTACTTC
clone_size: once; j_call: TRBJ2-7; v_call: TRBV6-1; d_call: -; cdr3_aa: CASVARGRPPYEQYF; cdr3_nt: TGTGCCAGCGTAGCCCGGGGGCGTCCCCCCTACGAGCAGTACTTC
clone_size: -; j_call: TRBJ2-7; v_call: TRBV5-1; d_call: -; cdr3_aa: CASASPPMGEQYF; cdr3_nt: TGCGCCAGCGCTTCCCCGCCGATGGGCGAGCAGTACTTC
clone_size: -; j_call: TRBJ2-1; v_call: TRBV19; d_call: -; cdr3_aa: CASSISVSSYNEQFF; cdr3_nt: TGTGCCAGTAGTATTAGCGTAAGCTCCTACAATGAGCAGTTCTTC
clone_size: -; j_call: TRBJ2-7; v_call: TRBV7-2; d_call: TRBD2; cdr3_aa: CASSGGTSGSYEQYF; cdr3_nt: TGTGCCAGCAGCGGGGGGACTAGCGGGAGCTACGAGCAGTACTTC
clone_size: -; j_call: TRBJ2-1; v_call: TRBV2; d_call: TRBD2; cdr3_aa: CASRISGSWSNEQFF; cdr3_nt: TGTGCCAGCAGGATTAGCGGGAGCTGGTCTAATGAGCAGTTCTTC
clone_size: -; j_call: TRBJ2-1; v_call: TRBV6-4; d_call: TRBD2; cdr3_aa: CASSRKPGLVSPNEQFF; cdr3_nt: TGTGCCAGCAGTAGAAAACCGGGACTAGTATCCCCCAATGAGCAGTTCTTC
clone_size: once; j_call: TRBJ2-1; v_call: TRBV6-6; d_call: -; cdr3_aa: CASSYLKGNEQFF; cdr3_nt: TGTGCCAGCAGTTACTTAAAGGGGAATGAGCAGTTCTTC
clone_size: -; j_call: TRBJ2-1; v_call: TRBV30; d_call: -; cdr3_aa: CAGVRGSYNEQFF; cdr3_nt: TGTGCCGGGGTCCGGGGCTCCTACAATGAGCAGTTCTTC
clone_size: -; j_call: TRBJ2-7; v_call: TRBV6-5; d_call: -; cdr3_aa: CASSYSGSSPYEQYF; cdr3_nt: TGTGCCAGCAGTTACTCGGGCTCCTCCCCCTACGAGCAGTACTTC
clone_size: -; j_call: TRBJ1-2; v_call: TRBV18; d_call: -; cdr3_aa: CASSPNRIGENGYTF; cdr3_nt: TGTGCCAGCTCGCCGAACAGGATCGGGGAAAATGGCTACACCTTC
clone_size: -; j_call: TRBJ1-5; v_call: TRBV30; d_call: -; cdr3_aa: CAWSVYSNQPQHF; cdr3_nt: TGTGCCTGGAGTGTGTATAGCAATCAGCCCCAGCATTTT
clone_size: once; j_call: TRBJ2-7; v_call: TRBV10-1; d_call: -; cdr3_aa: CASSDLVGDEQYF; cdr3_nt: TGCGCCAGCAGTGATTTGGTCGGCGACGAGCAGTACTTC
clone_size: -; j_call: TRBJ2-7; v_call: TRBV7-9; d_call: -; cdr3_aa: CASSPGPYEQYF; cdr3_nt: TGTGCCAGCAGCCCGGGACCCTACGAGCAGTACTTC
clone_size: -; j_call: TRBJ2-1; v_call: TRBV5-1; d_call: TRBD1; cdr3_aa: CASSLEGATGGNEQFF; cdr3_nt: TGCGCCAGCAGCTTGGAAGGGGCTACAGGGGGAAATGAGCAGTTCTTC
clone_size: once; j_call: TRBJ1-2; v_call: TRBV5-6; d_call: TRBD1; cdr3_aa: CAGPPRTTHRGHGYYGYTF; cdr3_nt: TGTGCCGGACCACCCCGAACAACACATAGGGGGCACGGGTACTATGGCTACACCTTC
clone_size: -; j_call: TRBJ2-7; v_call: TRBV7-6; d_call: -; cdr3_aa: CASSLGREGREQYF; cdr3_nt: TGTGCCAGCAGCTTAGGTCGCGAGGGTCGGGAGCAGTACTTC
clone_size: once; j_call: TRBJ2-1; v_call: TRBV6-5; d_call: TRBD1; cdr3_aa: CASSYHRGRLNEQFF; cdr3_nt: TGTGCCAGCAGTTACCATAGGGGGCGCTTAAATGAGCAGTTCTTC
clone_size: -; j_call: TRBJ1-1; v_call: TRBV28; d_call: TRBD1; cdr3_aa: CASSLSAGGRTEAFF; cdr3_nt: TGTGCCAGCAGTTTATCTGCAGGGGGTCGGACTGAAGCTTTCTTT
clone_size: -; j_call: TRBJ2-1; v_call: TRBV4-1; d_call: TRBD2; cdr3_aa: CASSPKTTSGSTYNEQFF; cdr3_nt: TGCGCCAGCAGCCCCAAGACGACTAGCGGGAGCACCTACAATGAGCAGTTCTTC
clone_size: -; j_call: TRBJ1-4; v_call: TRBV7-9; d_call: TRBD1; cdr3_aa: CASSLQGTNEKLFF; cdr3_nt: TGTGCCAGCAGCCTACAGGGGACTAATGAAAAACTGTTTTTT
clone_size: -; j_call: TRBJ2-1; v_call: TRBV14; d_call: TRBD2; cdr3_aa: CASSQVRELIF; cdr3_nt: TGTGCCAGCAGCCAAGTGCGGGAGTTAATCTTC
clone_size: few; j_call: TRBJ1-5; v_call: TRBV18; d_call: -; cdr3_aa: CASSPRGPDGQPQHF; cdr3_nt: TGTGCCAGCTCACCCCGAGGGCCCGATGGTCAGCCCCAGCATTTT
clone_size: -; j_call: TRBJ1-2; v_call: TRBV15; d_call: -; cdr3_aa: CATSSGVREYGYTF; cdr3_nt: TGTGCCACCAGCAGTGGCGTCAGAGAATATGGCTACACCTTC
clone_size: -; j_call: TRBJ2-1; v_call: TRBV6-4; d_call: TRBD2; cdr3_aa: CASSLSLAEANEQFF; cdr3_nt: TGTGCCAGCAGTCTATCTCTAGCGGAGGCCAATGAGCAGTTCTTC
clone_size: -; j_call: TRBJ2-2; v_call: TRBV9; d_call: -; cdr3_aa: CASSPIAGELFF; cdr3_nt: TGTGCCAGCAGCCCCATAGCCGGGGAGCTGTTTTTT
clone_size: -; j_call: TRBJ2-2; v_call: TRBV27; d_call: -; cdr3_aa: CASSFGEPSGRRELFF; cdr3_nt: TGTGCCAGCAGTTTCGGGGAGCCAAGCGGGCGGAGGGAGCTGTTTTTT
clone_size: -; j_call: TRBJ2-7; v_call: TRBV19; d_call: TRBD2; cdr3_aa: CASSSPGTSGYEQYF; cdr3_nt: TGTGCCAGTAGTAGCCCCGGGACTAGCGGATACGAGCAGTACTTC
clone_size: -; j_call: TRBJ2-7; v_call: TRBV19; d_call: TRBD1; cdr3_aa: CASSSEQGASYEQYF; cdr3_nt: TGTGCCAGTAGTTCGGAACAGGGGGCGAGTTACGAGCAGTACTTC
clone_size: -; j_call: TRBJ2-1; v_call: TRBV11-3; d_call: TRBD2; cdr3_aa: CASSLAGTSGSFNEQFF; cdr3_nt: TGTGCCAGCAGCTTAGCCGGAACTAGCGGGAGTTTTAATGAGCAGTTCTTC
clone_size: few; j_call: TRBJ2-5; v_call: TRBV9; d_call: -; cdr3_aa: CASSVALAGETQYF; cdr3_nt: TGTGCCAGCAGCGTTGCACTAGCTGGCGAGACCCAGTACTTC
clone_size: once; j_call: TRBJ1-2; v_call: TRBV7-9; d_call: TRBD1; cdr3_aa: CASSLAGTENGYTF; cdr3_nt: TGTGCCAGCAGCTTAGCGGGGACAGAGAACGGCTACACCTTC
clone_size: -; j_call: TRBJ2-5; v_call: TRBV14; d_call: -; cdr3_aa: CASRQTGYQETQYF; cdr3_nt: TGTGCCAGCAGGCAAACAGGGTACCAAGAGACCCAGTACTTC
clone_size: -; j_call: TRBJ1-2; v_call: TRBV15; d_call: TRBD1; cdr3_aa: CATSRKTGGRYGYTF; cdr3_nt: TGTGCCACCAGCAGAAAGACAGGGGGCCGTTATGGCTACACCTTC
clone_size: -; j_call: TRBJ2-3; v_call: TRBV27; d_call: -; cdr3_aa: CASSLYTGTTDTQYF; cdr3_nt: TGTGCCAGCAGTTTATATACAGGGACCACAGATACGCAGTATTTT
clone_size: -; j_call: TRBJ1-2; v_call: TRBV5-4; d_call: -; cdr3_aa: CASSLGQGSYGYTF; cdr3_nt: TGTGCCAGCAGCTTGGGGCAGGGGAGCTATGGCTACACCTTC
clone_size: -; j_call: TRBJ1-5; v_call: TRBV2; d_call: -; cdr3_aa: CASSQAHSNQPQHF; cdr3_nt: TGTGCCAGCAGTCAGGCCCATAGCAATCAGCCCCAGCATTTT
clone_size: -; j_call: TRBJ2-7; v_call: TRBV4-3; d_call: TRBD1; cdr3_aa: CASSLNLPGQKIYEQYF; cdr3_nt: TGCGCCAGCAGCCTCAACCTACCGGGACAGAAGATTTACGAGCAGTACTTC
clone_size: -; j_call: TRBJ2-3; v_call: TRBV5-1; d_call: -; cdr3_aa: CASSLGYTDTQYF; cdr3_nt: TGCGCCAGCAGCTTGGGTTACACAGATACGCAGTATTTT
clone_size: -; j_call: TRBJ1-4; v_call: TRBV19; d_call: TRBD1; cdr3_aa: CASSRRTGTATNEKLFF; cdr3_nt: TGTGCCAGTAGTAGGAGGACAGGGACAGCAACTAATGAAAAACTGTTTTTT
clone_size: -; j_call: TRBJ2-2; v_call: TRBV6-5; d_call: -; cdr3_aa: CASSYGFAGELFF; cdr3_nt: TGTGCCAGCAGTTACGGTTTCGCCGGGGAGCTGTTTTTT
clone_size: -; j_call: TRBJ2-7; v_call: TRBV5-6; d_call: -; cdr3_aa: CASSTSYEQYF; cdr3_nt: TGTGCCAGCAGCACCTCATACGAGCAGTACTTC
clone_size: once; j_call: TRBJ1-4; v_call: TRBV4-3; d_call: -; cdr3_aa: CASSQDGRVTAAEKLFF; cdr3_nt: TGCGCCAGCAGCCAAGATGGACGGGTAACAGCCGCTGAAAAACTGTTTTTT
clone_size: -; j_call: TRBJ2-1; v_call: TRBV5-1; d_call: TRBD2; cdr3_aa: CASSSGLAGDNEQFF; cdr3_nt: TGCGCCAGCAGCTCGGGACTAGCGGGAGACAATGAGCAGTTCTTC